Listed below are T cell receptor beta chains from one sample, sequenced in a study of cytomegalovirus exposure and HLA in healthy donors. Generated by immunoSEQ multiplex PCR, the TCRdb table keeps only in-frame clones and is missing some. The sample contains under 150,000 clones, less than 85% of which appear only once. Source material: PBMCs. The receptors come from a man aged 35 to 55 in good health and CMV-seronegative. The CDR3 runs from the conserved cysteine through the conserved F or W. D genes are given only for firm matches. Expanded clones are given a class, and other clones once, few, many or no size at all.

TGTGCCAGCAGTTCGAAACCGACAGGGTACGAGCAGTACTTC CASSSKPTGYEQYF TRBV28 14 TRBJ2-7 TRBD1 NA
TGTGCCAGCAGCTTAGTAGGGGGGGATGGCTACACCTTC CASSLVGGDGYTF TRBV7-2 13 TRBJ1-2 NA few
TGCGCGGTTTTACCCTGGACAGGGCTGAACACTGAAGCTTTCTTT CAVLPWTGLNTEAFF TRBV29-1 15 TRBJ1-1 TRBD1 few
TGTGCCAGCAGATCCGGACAGGGCAACTATGGCTACACCTTC CASRSGQGNYGYTF TRBV6-5 14 TRBJ1-2 TRBD1 NA
TGCGCCAGCAGCTTGGTTACAGGGGCCTCTGGAAACACCATATATTTT CASSLVTGASGNTIYF TRBV5-1 16 TRBJ1-3 TRBD1 NA
TGTGCCAGCAGCCCTAGCGGGGTGATGGTAGGGACCAATGAGCAGTTCTTC CASSPSGVMVGTNEQFF TRBV9 17 TRBJ2-1 TRBD2 NA
TGTGCCAGCAGTGATGACAGGGGACCTGGCTACACCTTC CASSDDRGPGYTF TRBV25-1 13 TRBJ1-2 TRBD1 NA
TGCGCCAGCAGCCAATCCATCGGGACAGGGTCCAATGAGCAGTTCTTC CASSQSIGTGSNEQFF TRBV4-3 16 TRBJ2-1 TRBD1 few
TGTTCCAGCAGCTCAGGCAACCAGCCCCAGCATTTT CSSSSGNQPQHF TRBV7-9 12 TRBJ1-5 NA NA
TGTGCCAGCAGAGGAGGGGCCAGCAATCAGCCCCAGCATTTT CASRGGASNQPQHF TRBV6-6 14 TRBJ1-5 NA once
TGTGCCAGCAGTTCCCAGGGGGCATATAGCAATCAGCCCCAGCATTTT CASSSQGAYSNQPQHF TRBV27 16 TRBJ1-5 TRBD1 NA
TGTGCCAGCAGTTACTCGTGGTTGGCGGACACTGAAGCTTTCTTT CASSYSWLADTEAFF TRBV6-5 15 TRBJ1-1 NA once
TGTGCCAGCAGCTTACGGGAAGCGGGAACTAGCTCCTACGAGCAGTACTTC CASSLREAGTSSYEQYF TRBV7-9 17 TRBJ2-7 TRBD2 few
TGTGCCAGCAGTTTTTTAGGCGGGGGGACACCTGTTGAGGAGCAGTACTTC CASSFLGGGTPVEEQYF TRBV28 17 TRBJ2-7 TRBD2 NA
TGTGCCAGCAGTGACGACGGGACTAGATCCCACAATGAGCAGTTCTTC CASSDDGTRSHNEQFF TRBV6-4 16 TRBJ2-1 TRBD2 NA
TGCGCCAGCAGCCAAGAAACTAGCGGGGGTTACGAGCAGTACTTC CASSQETSGGYEQYF TRBV4-3 15 TRBJ2-7 TRBD2 once
TGTGCCAGCAGCCCGAGGCAGCTTATCTATGGCTACACCTTC CASSPRQLIYGYTF TRBV11-1 14 TRBJ1-2 NA NA
TGTGCCAGCAGCGTAGACTATGCTAGCACAGATACGCAGTATTTT CASSVDYASTDTQYF TRBV9 15 TRBJ2-3 NA NA
TGTGCCAGCAGCTTAGCCCTAGCGGGGTACTACGAGCAGTACTTC CASSLALAGYYEQYF TRBV11-2 15 TRBJ2-7 TRBD2 NA
TGCAGCGTTGCGAGCGGGGGGGGGTCGGAGCAGTTCTTC CSVASGGGSEQFF TRBV29-1 13 TRBJ2-1 TRBD2 NA
TGTGCCAGTAGTATGGGCAGGGGACCCTACGAGCAGTACTTC CASSMGRGPYEQYF TRBV19 14 TRBJ2-7 NA NA
TGTGCCAGCAGTTCCGGACTAGCGGGGGGGTTGGAGACCCAGTACTTC CASSSGLAGGLETQYF TRBV28 16 TRBJ2-5 TRBD2 NA
TGTGCTAGTGGTATGATGACTAGCGGAAGCACAGATACGCAGTATTTT CASGMMTSGSTDTQYF TRBV12-5 16 TRBJ2-3 TRBD2 NA
TGTGCCAGCAGCTTACGGGGGTCCGACGAGCAGTACTTC CASSLRGSDEQYF TRBV7-2 13 TRBJ2-7 NA NA
TGTGCCAGCAGCTTAGGAGGGAGGGACACAGATACGCAGTATTTT CASSLGGRDTDTQYF TRBV7-2 15 TRBJ2-3 TRBD2 NA
TGTGCCAGCAGTTTACCGACTAGCCGGTTGTACTTC CASSLPTSRLYF TRBV28 12 TRBJ2-5 TRBD2 few
TGTGCCTGGTCCTTGCGGGACGGGAGGACCCAGTACTTC CAWSLRDGRTQYF TRBV30 13 TRBJ2-5 NA NA
TGTGCCAGCAGCTTAGAGGGGACGAAACAGGGGGCGAATACGCAGTATTTT CASSLEGTKQGANTQYF TRBV11-3 17 TRBJ2-3 TRBD1 NA
TGTGCCAGCAGCTTAGCGTTCGGGGACAGGGGTCACAATGAGCAGTTCTTC CASSLAFGDRGHNEQFF TRBV7-6 17 TRBJ2-1 TRBD1 NA
TGTGCCAGCATAACGTCGGGGTCTGGAAACACCATATATTTT CASITSGSGNTIYF TRBV28 14 TRBJ1-3 NA NA
TGTGCCAGCAGCTTATGGGCGCGGGACACCGGGGAGCTGTTTTTT CASSLWARDTGELFF TRBV7-2 15 TRBJ2-2 NA once
TGTGCCAGCGGACAGGGACACACAGATACGCAGTATTTT CASGQGHTDTQYF TRBV5-4 13 TRBJ2-3 TRBD1 NA
TGTGCCAGCAGTTACGGGAGGGGTTCGTGGAATGAGCAGTTCTTC CASSYGRGSWNEQFF TRBV6-5 15 TRBJ2-1 TRBD2 once
TGTGCCAGCAGCCATACAGGGTTCACTGAAGCTTTCTTT CASSHTGFTEAFF TRBV4-2 13 TRBJ1-1 NA NA
TGTGCCAGCAGCTTAAGTCCGGTTTCCTCCTACGAGCAGTACTTC CASSLSPVSSYEQYF TRBV7-3 15 TRBJ2-7 NA NA
TGTGCCAGCAGCCTTAACAACAGGGGGCGTAACACCGGGGAGCTGTTTTTT CASSLNNRGRNTGELFF TRBV13 17 TRBJ2-2 TRBD1 NA
TGTGCCAGCAGTTTCCACAGTTTAAGCCAGGACGAGCAGTACTTC CASSFHSLSQDEQYF TRBV28 15 TRBJ2-7 NA NA
TGCGCCAGCAGCCAAGATTGGGGAGTGAACACTGAAGCTTTCTTT CASSQDWGVNTEAFF TRBV4-1 15 TRBJ1-1 NA NA
TGTGCTAGCAGCTCGGTCAGGGGAGAGACCCAGTACTTC CASSSVRGETQYF TRBV7-7 13 TRBJ2-5 NA NA
TGTGCCAGTAGTGAGACTAGCGGGACCGTTTTTCAAGAGACCCAGTACTTC CASSETSGTVFQETQYF TRBV19 17 TRBJ2-5 TRBD2 NA
TGTGCCAGCAGCTTTCGGACTAGCTCCAATGAGCAGTTCTTC CASSFRTSSNEQFF TRBV9 14 TRBJ2-1 TRBD2 NA
TGTGCCAGCAGCGCCATGGGACAACACGAGCAGTACTTC CASSAMGQHEQYF TRBV27 13 TRBJ2-7 NA once
TGCGCCAGCAGCCAAGCAGGGGTAGGTGATCAGCCCCAGCATTTT CASSQAGVGDQPQHF TRBV4-1 15 TRBJ1-5 NA NA
TGCGCCGGCAGCCAAGTGTCCGGGGGTGAAGAGACCCAGTACTTC CAGSQVSGGEETQYF TRBV4-3 15 TRBJ2-5 NA NA
TGCGCCAGCAGCTTTCAACGGGGGGGCCAAGAATTGTACAATGAGCAGTTCTTC CASSFQRGGQELYNEQFF TRBV4-1 18 TRBJ2-1 TRBD2 NA
TGTGCCAGCAGCCTGCAGGGACAAAATAGCAATCAGCCCCAGCATTTT CASSLQGQNSNQPQHF TRBV7-8 16 TRBJ1-5 NA NA
TGTGCCAGTACCGCCTACTCCACCCCGACAGGGGGGAATGAAAAACTGTTTTTT CASTAYSTPTGGNEKLFF TRBV19 18 TRBJ1-4 TRBD1 NA
TGTGCCAGCAGCTTGCGCGTCGTGGGGGCCACAGATACGCAGTATTTT CASSLRVVGATDTQYF TRBV5-4 16 TRBJ2-3 NA NA
TGCGCCAGCAGCCCAGGGACAGGGAGCGGCTATGGCTACACCTTC CASSPGTGSGYGYTF TRBV4-3 15 TRBJ1-2 TRBD1 NA
TGCGCCAGCAGCCCGACAGGGGGCTTTAAAGACACCATATATTTT CASSPTGGFKDTIYF TRBV5-1 15 TRBJ1-3 TRBD1 once
TGCGCCAGCAACAAGACAGGTATGAACACTGAAGCTTTCTTT CASNKTGMNTEAFF TRBV4-3 14 TRBJ1-1 NA few
TGTGCCAGTACCCCTCAGTCCAGGGGGACTTTAGGTAGGGGCTACACCTTC CASTPQSRGTLGRGYTF TRBV19 17 TRBJ1-2 TRBD1 NA
TGCGCCAGCAGCCAGGGACTAGCGGGGGGGACAGATACGCAGTATTTT CASSQGLAGGTDTQYF TRBV4-3 16 TRBJ2-3 TRBD2 NA
TGTGCCTGGAGAAGGTCAGGGCCTAGCACAGATACGCAGTATTTT CAWRRSGPSTDTQYF TRBV30 15 TRBJ2-3 NA NA
TGTGCCAGCAGAAGGGGACAGTATAGCAATCAGCCCCAGCATTTT CASRRGQYSNQPQHF TRBV28 15 TRBJ1-5 TRBD1 NA
TGTGCCAGCCCCGGGGGACTAGCGGGGGTGGGTCAAGAGACCCAGTACTTC CASPGGLAGVGQETQYF TRBV2 17 TRBJ2-5 TRBD2 NA
TGTGCCAGCAGTGAGGACTTGGCGGGCTACGAGCAGTACTTC CASSEDLAGYEQYF TRBV2 14 TRBJ2-7 NA NA
TGTGCCAGCAGCCCACGCGGGTCGCCCTTTGGCTACACCTTC CASSPRGSPFGYTF TRBV2 14 TRBJ1-2 NA NA
TGTGCCAACGCACCGGGGGCCGGGGAGCTGTTTTTT CANAPGAGELFF TRBV2 12 TRBJ2-2 NA NA